These 21 T cell receptor beta chains were sequenced from one sample in a study of cytotoxic CD8 clonotypes in ibrutinib-treated CLL. Repertoires were generated with immunoSEQ multiplex PCR, while TCRdb's copy carries only in-frame clones and drops some. The table lists about 40,000 clones, 70% of them singletons. The sample consisted of PBMCs, taken at disease progression, from a patient treated with ibrutinib. These receptors all come from a human donor with chronic lymphocytic leukemia.

The gene calls are TRBV28 and TRBJ2-7; D uncertain. CDR3 size: 11 residues. V was shortened by 2 bases and J by 3 bases, with 2 bases between the two germline ends. Germline V CDR1 and CDR2: MDHEN, SYDVKM. CDR3 loop: CASSLLYEQYF. In DNA, the CDR3 is TGTGCCAGCAGTTTACTCTACGAGCAGTACTTC. Full variable domain (remainder filled in from reference TRBV28 and TRBJ2-7): DVKVTQSSRYLVKRTGEKVFLECVQDMDHENMFWYRQDPGLGLRLIYFSYDVKMKEKGDIPEGYSVSREKKERFSLILESASTNQTSMYLCASSLLYEQYFGPGTRLTVT.

The J gene is TRBJ1-1, the V gene TRBV5-1; 8 bases map to TRBD1. The trim removed 3 bases at V and 5 bases at J, leaving 3 bases unmatched. Germline V gives CDR1 SGHRS, CDR2 YFSETQ. The CDR3 is 13 residues long. As DNA, the CDR3 is TGCGCCAGCAGCTCACAGGGGGGGACTGAAGCTTTCTTT. Protein: CASSSQGGTEAFF.

For this clone: This same CDR3 is encoded by further DNA sequences in the sample. The chain employs TRBV6-5 and TRBJ1-2, with D tentatively TRBD1 (5 bases). Germline V lookup: CDR1 MNHEY, CDR2 SVGAGI. With 3 bases removed from V and 3 bases from J, the gap between germline ends came to 14 bases. CDR3 length: 15 residues. The CDR3 here is CASSYSAGLYYGYTF. The CDR3 region has the DNA TGTGCCAGCAGTTATTCGGCAGGGCTTTACTATGGCTACACCTTC.

This clone came up once. The V call is TRBV7-9, the J call TRBJ1-1; D is undetermined. Trimming removed 4 bases from V and 6 bases from J, with 12 bases in between. The CDR3 is made up of 13 amino acids. Germline values: CDR1 SEHNR, CDR2 FQNEAQ (reference sequence). This chain's CDR3 is CASSYQARAEAFF. CDR3 bases: TGTGCCAGCAGCTACCAGGCCCGGGCTGAAGCTTTCTTT.

J is TRBJ2-2 and V is TRBV6-5, with a weak D call TRBD2 (5 bases). The V end lost 10 bases, the J end lost 1 base, and 10 bases lay between the germline ends. The CDR3 consists of 13 residues. The germline V gene encodes CDR1 MNHEY and CDR2 SVGAGI. The chain's CDR3 is CATREGNTGELFF. The CDR3 DNA reads as TGTGCCACCCGTGAGGGGAACACCGGGGAGCTGTTTTTT.

The V and J genes are TRBV5-6 and TRBJ2-3; 8 bases are a match to TRBD2. Looked up from germline, CDR1 is SGHDT and CDR2 is YYEEEE. The CDR3 extends over 14 amino acids. With 4 bases clipped from V and 7 bases from J, the junction kept 8 bases outside the gene matches. The CDR3 reads CASSPRTSSNTQYF. The CDR3 bases are TGTGCCAGCAGCCCCCGGACTAGCTCGAATACGCAGTATTTT. Complete variable domain (other parts from reference TRBV5-6 and TRBJ2-3): DAGVTQSPTHLIKTRGQQVTLRCSPKSGHDTVSWYQQALGQGPQFIFQYYEEEERQRGNFPDRFSGHQFPNYSSELNVNALLLGDSALYLCASSPRTSSNTQYFGPGTRLTVL.

By proportion, this clone is medium-sized. J is TRBJ2-1 and V is TRBV19; 8 bases align to TRBD2. Germline CDR1 and CDR2: LNHDA and SQIVND (reference sequence). This CDR3 region has 15 residues. J was trimmed by 0 bases and V by 6 bases; bases with no gene match: 4. DNA for the CDR3: TGTGCCAGTAGGGTGAGCGGGAGCTCCTACAATGAGCAGTTCTTC. As protein: CASRVSGSSYNEQFF.

V is TRBV28 and J is TRBJ2-1; D might be TRBD1 (6 bases). Germline-derived CDR1 and CDR2 are MDHEN and SYDVKM. The germline V and J ends were trimmed by 2 bases and 4 bases, with 9 bases remaining between them. The CDR3 consists of 14 residues. The CDR3 spells CASSLGGSYNEQFF. The CDR3 DNA follows: TGTGCCAGCAGTTTAGGGGGCAGTTACAATGAGCAGTTCTTC.

The gene calls are TRBV5-4 and TRBJ2-7; 7 bases map to TRBD2. Trimming cost V 0 bases and J 3 bases; bases outside gene matches: 3. CDR3 length: 14 amino acids. Germline CDR1 is SGHNT and CDR2 is YYREEE (reference sequence). The CDR3 sequence is CASSLGSGYYEQYF. CDR3 DNA sequence: TGTGCCAGCAGCTTGGGTAGCGGGTACTACGAGCAGTACTTC.

This sequence joins TRBV7-9 and TRBJ2-7; 10 positions match TRBD2. The CDR3 loop spans 18 amino acids. CDR1 and CDR2 from the germline V gene are SEHNR and FQNEAQ (reference sequence). V was pared by 3 bases and J by 1 base, with 12 bases of the junction left unmatched. The CDR3 loop reads CASSFGSAGGPLSYEQYF. The CDR3 coding sequence is TGTGCCAGCAGCTTCGGGTCAGCGGGAGGGCCTTTGTCCTACGAGCAGTACTTC. The variable domain in full, with the rest retrieved from reference TRBV7-9 and TRBJ2-7, is DTGVSQNPRHKITKRGQNVTFRCDPISEHNRLYWYRQTLGQGPEFLTYFQNEAQLEKSRLLSDRFSAERPKGSFSTLEIQRTEQGDSAMYLCASSFGSAGGPLSYEQYFGPGTRLTVT.

The chain is built from TRBV29-1 and TRBJ1-1; 10 bases match TRBD1. V shed 3 bases and J 4 bases; nucleotides not matched to a gene: 5. Germline assignment: CDR1 SQVTM and CDR2 ANQGSEA. This CDR3 contains 14 residues. CDR3 sequence: CSVDKGQGSTEAFF. In DNA, the CDR3 is TGCAGCGTTGATAAGGGACAGGGGAGCACTGAAGCTTTCTTT.

The chain links TRBV5-1 to TRBJ2-1; D is uncertain. This CDR3 spans 12 amino acids. Germline V gives CDR1 SGHRS, CDR2 YFSETQ. V lost 6 bases and J lost 9, with 13 bases in between. The CDR3 protein is CASTEDLGEQFF. Written as DNA, the CDR3 is TGCGCCAGCACCGAGGACCTTGGTGAGCAGTTCTTC.

The V gene is TRBV30, the J gene TRBJ2-1, with 8 bases matching TRBD2. Germline V gene lookup returns CDR1 GTSNPN and CDR2 SVGIG (reference sequence). V trimming: 1 base; J trimming: 4 bases; junction bases outside the gene matches: 6. The CDR3 sequence is 15 residues long. Here the CDR3 DNA reads TGTGCCTGGAGTGGGGGCAGCGGGGGATACAATGAGCAGTTCTTC. Its translation is CAWSGGSGGYNEQFF. Filled out from reference TRBV30 and TRBJ2-1, the complete variable domain reads SQTIHQWPATLVQPVGSPLSLECTVEGTSNPNLYWYRQAAGRGLQLLFYSVGIGQISSEVPQNLSASRPQDRQFILSSKKLLLSDSGFYLCAWSGGSGGYNEQFFGPGTRLTVL.

In this sample, this clone turned up once. The V gene is TRBV4-2, the J gene TRBJ2-1; TRBD2 agrees at 8 bases. The CDR3 sequence is 17 residues long. Germline V gene data show CDR1 as LGHNA and CDR2 as YNFKEQ. With 7 bases clipped from V and 2 bases from J, the junction kept 13 bases outside the gene matches. DNA for the CDR3: TGTGCCAGCATCACCGGACGGGGTAGCGGGACCTACAATGAGCAGTTCTTC. Translating it yields CASITGRGSGTYNEQFF.

The V call is TRBV29-1, the J call TRBJ1-2, with unresolved D. The germline V gene has CDR1 SQVTM and CDR2 ANQGSEA. The germline V and J ends were trimmed by 7 bases and 8 bases, with 14 bases remaining between them. The CDR3 contains 11 residues. The CDR3 spells CSGREGLGYTF. The CDR3 DNA follows: TGCAGCGGCCGGGAAGGGCTGGGCTACACCTTC.

This clone appeared a few times. The genes are TRBV2 and TRBJ1-1; D is unresolved. V was shortened by 0 bases and J by 7 bases, with 9 bases between the two germline ends. Germline V lookup: CDR1 SNHLY, CDR2 FYNNEI. The CDR3 totals 13 residues. The CDR3 region is CASSEARSGEAFF. CDR3 DNA: TGTGCCAGCAGTGAAGCGCGCTCAGGTGAAGCTTTCTTT.

The genes are TRBV25-1 and TRBJ2-6; D gene uncertain. Trimming took off 3 bases at V and 0 bases at J, with 15 bases between the two ends. This CDR3 region has 18 residues. The germline gives CDR1 MGHDK, CDR2 SYGVNS. CDR3 DNA: TGTGCCAGCAGTGACCTCCCTCGACAAGACTCTGGGGCCAACGTCCTGACTTTC. Translated: CASSDLPRQDSGANVLTF.

The chain combines TRBV6-6 with TRBJ1-1; 10 bases are a match to TRBD1. The germline V gene encodes CDR1 MNHNY and CDR2 SVGAGI (reference sequence). With 4 bases clipped from V and 5 bases from J, the junction kept 7 bases outside the gene matches. This CDR3 is built from 15 residues. The CDR3 region is CASSSQGQGRTEAFF. The CDR3 DNA follows: TGTGCCAGCAGTTCCCAGGGACAGGGGAGAACTGAAGCTTTCTTT.

V usage is TRBV11-3 and J usage is TRBJ2-7; D is perhaps TRBD1 or TRBD2 (6 bases each). CDR1 SGHNT and CDR2 YENEEA come from the germline V gene. This CDR3 region has 13 residues. V lost 2 bases to trimming and J lost 5 bases, with 10 bases between them. CDR3 coding DNA: TGTGCCAGCAGCTTAAGGGGGGCTGACGAGCAGTACTTC. Residues: CASSLRGADEQYF.

The V call is TRBV7-6, the J call TRBJ2-3; 8 nucleotides line up with TRBD2. V was pared by 2 bases and J by 5 bases, with 9 bases of the junction left unmatched. This CDR3 is 16 amino acids long. Germline CDR1 and CDR2: SGHVS and FNYEAQ. The CDR3 DNA sequence: TGTGCCAGCAGCTTAATAACGGGGGGGGCCGGAGATACGCAGTATTTT. Its translation: CASSLITGGAGDTQYF.

CDR3 nucleotide sequence: TGTGCCAGCAGTTTGATAATAGCTGGGGCAACCTACAATGAGCAGTTCTTC. Protein sequence: CASSLIIAGATYNEQFF. The V call is TRBV27, the J call TRBJ2-1, with a weak D call TRBD1 (5 bases). Trimming took 3 bases from V and 2 from J, leaving 17 bases between them. Germline loops: CDR1 MNHEY, CDR2 SMNVEV (reference sequence). The CDR3 consists of 17 residues.